This T cell receptor beta chain is drawn from a study of cytomegalovirus exposure and HLA in healthy donors. Study findings and constraints: Per a prior analysis, the majority of TCR beta V segments were productive roughly 90% or roughly 30% of the time. CMV serostatus stood as the only immune exposure information on hand.

CDR3 length: 16 amino acids. V gave up 5 bases and J gave up 4 bases; unmatched junction bases: 5. Germline V CDR1 and CDR2: SGHTA, FQGNSA. As for this clone: Its specificity is not known.

PCR used 60 Vbeta primers and 13 Jbeta primers. Assay used: immunoSEQ multiplex PCR; TCRdb lists only in-frame clones, some missing. In the table there are about 200,000 clones, roughly 85% of which are singletons. What was sequenced was PBMCs. This receptor was obtained from a woman between 25 and 40 years old in good health and CMV-seropositive. V and J are TRBV7-2 and TRBJ2-3, with 14 positions matching TRBD2. CDR3 sequence: CASSRLAGGSADTQYF. The DNA of the CDR3 is TGTGCCAGCAGCCGACTAGCGGGGGGGTCAGCAGATACGCAGTATTTT.